A single sample gave rise to the 14 T cell receptor beta chains below, sequenced in a study of vaccination effects on CD4 cells after COVID-19. With the ViraFEST assay, the study expanded antigen-specific CD4+ T cells using viral peptide pools, then sequenced them. Scientists isolated CD4+ T cells after an approximately 10-day culture period ended. By PCR, the person was confirmed to have had SARS-CoV-2 infection between March and December 2020. Some clones are missing from TCRdb's copy, which holds only in-frame ones; the method was immunoSEQ multiplex PCR. Here the sample spans around 26,000 clones, 75% to 85% being singletons. No antigens are known for them. The sample in question was CD4+ T cells from PBMCs cultured with HCoV-NL63 spike peptides, obtained before COVID-19 vaccination. The source is a human donor who had a prior SARS-CoV-2 infection.

J is TRBJ2-7 and V is TRBV6-6; 8 bases fit TRBD2. Germline CDR1 reads MNHNY; CDR2 reads SVGAGI (reference sequence). The CDR3 loop spans 13 amino acids. After removal of 7 bases from V and 6 bases from J, the junction contained 8 bases not matched to a gene. The CDR3 DNA reads as TGTGCCAGCACCCAGACTAGCGACACCGAGCAGTACTTC. Amino acid sequence: CASTQTSDTEQYF.

V usage is TRBV20-1 and J usage is TRBJ1-2, with D possibly TRBD1 on 6 matching bases. V lost 3 bases and J lost 8, with 10 bases in between. The CDR3 runs to 11 residues. Germline values: CDR1 DFQATT, CDR2 SNEGSKA (reference sequence). CDR3 bases: TGCAGTGCTAGGTTCGGGGGCGGCTACACCTTC. Translated: CSARFGGGYTF.

The chain combines TRBV4-3 with TRBJ2-3; 9 bases fit TRBD2. The V gene end was trimmed by 1 base and the J gene end by 5 bases; junction bases not matched to a gene: 16. Per the germline V gene, CDR1 is LGHNA and CDR2 is YSLEER. This CDR3 has 19 amino acids. CDR3 loop: CASSQVRFRVAGELDTQYF. The CDR3 DNA follows: TGCGCCAGCAGCCAAGTACGGTTCCGGGTAGCGGGAGAGCTAGATACGCAGTATTTT.

The sample holds a few counts of this clone. This chain connects TRBV6-1 to TRBJ1-1; D gene uncertain. This CDR3 is 12 amino acids long. The V gene's germline CDR1 is MNHNS and CDR2 SASEGT. V dropped 2 bases and J dropped 10 bases, with 11 bases sitting between them. CDR3 amino acids: CASSESPRRAFF. CDR3 nucleotides: TGTGCCAGCAGTGAATCTCCCAGGAGAGCTTTCTTT.

This chain uses TRBV7-2 with TRBJ2-7, with D tentatively TRBD1 or TRBD2 (7 bases each). The V gene lost 6 bases and the J gene lost 9 bases, with 21 bases spanning the gap. CDR1 is SGHTA and CDR2 is FQGNSA in the germline V gene. The CDR3 covers 14 residues. CDR3 residues: CASSPRGGTIVQYF. The CDR3 coding sequence is TGTGCCAGCAGTCCCAGGGGGGGGACTATCGTGCAGTACTTC.

This clone was detected a few times. The J gene is TRBJ1-4, the V gene TRBV6-1; TRBD1 is a possible D gene (6 bases). The V end was cut by 3 bases, the J end by 6 bases, with 11 bases between. This CDR3 has 14 residues. Germline CDR1 reads MNHNS; CDR2 reads SASEGT. In nucleotides, the CDR3 is TGTGCCAGCAGTGATGGGGGGGGCTATGAAAAACTGTTTTTT. The encoded protein is CASSDGGGYEKLFF.

This chain links TRBV7-8 with TRBJ2-6; no firm D call. V lost 4 bases and J lost 1, with 14 bases in between. The germline V gene encodes CDR1 SGHVS and CDR2 FQNEAQ. The CDR3 is 17 amino acids. This CDR3 reads CASSSSLGNSGANVLTF. The CDR3 nucleotides are TGTGCCAGCAGCTCCTCGCTAGGAAATTCTGGGGCCAACGTCCTGACTTTC.

The chain uses TRBV3-1 (or the pseudogene TRBV3-2) and TRBJ2-5; D is perhaps TRBD2 (6 bases). The CDR3 totals 14 residues. V lost 4 bases to trimming and J lost 5 bases, with 14 bases between them. Germline V gives CDR1 LGHDT, CDR2 YNNKEL (reference sequence). CDR3 loop: CASSPLGGYETQYF. In nucleotides, the CDR3 is TGTGCCAGCAGCCCCCTCGGAGGGTACGAGACCCAGTACTTC.

The chain employs TRBV3-1 (or the pseudogene TRBV3-2) and TRBJ1-2; no clear D. The V end lost 3 bases, the J end lost 1 base, and 9 bases lay between the germline ends. Looked up from germline, CDR1 is LGHDT and CDR2 is YNNKEL (reference sequence). The CDR3 contains 14 residues. CDR3 DNA sequence: TGTGCCAGCAGCCATCTCGGGAGTAACTATGGCTACACCTTC. This translates into CASSHLGSNYGYTF.

This chain uses TRBV7-9 with TRBJ1-4; D may be TRBD1 (5 bases). V gave up 8 bases and J gave up 0 bases, with 13 bases separating them. The CDR3 loop spans 15 amino acids. The germline CDR1 and CDR2 sequences are SEHNR and FQNEAQ (reference sequence). The CDR3 spells CASAAGFATNEKLFF. CDR3 DNA sequence: TGTGCCAGCGCGGCAGGGTTTGCAACTAATGAAAAACTGTTTTTT.

The rearrangement joins TRBV24-1 to TRBJ2-7; D unclear. The ends were cut back, 11 bases at V and 3 bases at J, with 19 bases in the middle. Looked up from germline, CDR1 is KGHDR and CDR2 is SFDVKD. The CDR3 length is 14 residues. CDR3 coding DNA: TGTGCCAGCCCACCTAGTTCACCCCTCTACGAGCAGTACTTC. Protein sequence: CASPPSSPLYEQYF.

The chain combines TRBV18 with TRBJ1-5; D is perhaps TRBD1 (6 bases). This CDR3 spans 16 amino acids. Germline CDR1 is KGHSH and CDR2 is LQKENI. V lost 1 base, J lost 1 base, and 11 bases lay in between. The CDR3 DNA is TGTGCCAGCTCACCACAGGACAGCGGGAGCAATCAGCCCCAGCATTTT. The encoded protein is CASSPQDSGSNQPQHF.

This clone has a handful of counts. This chain connects TRBV5-1 to TRBJ2-7; a weak D match, TRBD2 (5 bases). CDR1 and CDR2 (germline): SGHRS, YFSETQ. The CDR3 is made up of 15 amino acids. V dropped 2 bases and J dropped 0 bases, with 12 bases sitting between them. For the CDR3, the DNA is TGCGCCAGCAGCTTCGGCAGACTACTCTCCTACGAGCAGTACTTC. It specifies CASSFGRLLSYEQYF. Using reference TRBV5-1 and TRBJ2-7 for the parts outside the CDR3, the full variable domain is KAGVTQTPRYLIKTRGQQVTLSCSPISGHRSVSWYQQTPGQGLQFLFEYFSETQRNKGNFPGRFSGRQFSNSRSEMNVSTLELGDSALYLCASSFGRLLSYEQYFGPGTRLTVT.

The genes are TRBV27 and TRBJ2-5; TRBD2 matches 14 bases. This CDR3 has 15 amino acids. The V gene end was trimmed by 5 bases and the J gene end by 9 bases; junction bases not matched to a gene: 8. Germline V CDR1 and CDR2: MNHEY, SMNVEV (reference sequence). CDR3 nucleotide sequence: TGTGCCAGCAGTCCGGGACTAGCGGGAGTTACGGCCCAGTACTTC. Translating it yields CASSPGLAGVTAQYF.